Described below is a single T cell receptor beta chain sequence and its context. The data were produced by immunoSEQ multiplex PCR, yet TCRdb's version contains in-frame clones alone and is incomplete. The profile shows some 150,000 clones, about 80% of them singletons. V lost 5 bases and J lost 1, with 9 bases in between. This CDR3 spans 14 amino acids. Germline CDR1 and CDR2: SGHTA and FQGNSA. The sample originates from a study of blood T cell repertoires in COVID-19. The sequence came from a man aged 55-75 years with acute or convalescent COVID-19. The rearrangement joins TRBV7-2 to TRBJ1-5; possibly TRBD1 for D (6 bases). Specimen: peripheral blood. CDR3 nucleotide sequence: TGTGCCAGCAGCGTACAGGGCAGCAATCAGCCCCAGCATTTT. Protein: CASSVQGSNQPQHF.